A selection of T cell receptor beta chains follows, all from one sample in a study of T cells after yellow fever vaccination. TCRdb recomputed calls from the 5' RACE reads with MiXCR, one row per CDR3 protein. The sample contains 620,000 or so distinct CDR3 sequences, less than 20% of which appear only once. Sample: PBMCs, taken 4 to 6 days after the first yellow fever vaccination. The origin of the receptors is a man younger than 35 who received the YFV17D yellow fever vaccine. CDR3s include the opening cysteine and the closing phenylalanine or tryptophan. A D gene is named only where the DNA matches it firmly. Some rows have no size entry. The others give once, few or many, or a class for an expanded clone.

J,D,size,V,DNA,CDR3
TRBJ2-3,-,-,TRBV6-1,TGTGCCAGCAGTGAAGGATTAGGCCGTGGTGGTACAGATACGCAGTATTTT,CASSEGLGRGGTDTQYF
TRBJ2-3,-,-,TRBV5-6,TGTGCCAGCAGGTTGAAGAGATCTTGGGAGACAGATACGCAGTATTTT,CASRLKRSWETDTQYF
TRBJ1-3,TRBD1,few,TRBV11-2,TGTGCCAGCAGCTCACAGGGGGTCAACACCATATATTTT,CASSSQGVNTIYF
TRBJ2-2,TRBD1,-,TRBV4-3,TGCGCCAGCAGCCAAGATAGACAGGGAAAAACCGGGGAGCTGTTTTTT,CASSQDRQGKTGELFF
TRBJ1-1,TRBD1,-,TRBV12-3/TRBV12-4,TGTGCCAGCAGTAAGGGGGCCATTGAAGCTTTCTTT,CASSKGAIEAFF
TRBJ1-6,-,few,TRBV6-1,TGTGCCAGCAGAATTAATCCTAATTCACCCCTCCACTTT,CASRINPNSPLHF
TRBJ2-1,TRBD1,-,TRBV19,TGTGCCAGTAGTATCCAGGGACAGGGCGACAATGAGCAGTTCTTC,CASSIQGQGDNEQFF
TRBJ1-4,TRBD1,-,TRBV12-3/TRBV12-4,TGTGCCAGCAGTCTCCGACAGGGCGGCAATGAAAAACTGTTTTTT,CASSLRQGGNEKLFF
TRBJ2-1,TRBD1,-,TRBV7-9,TGTGCCAGCAGCCCGGGACAGGGAGTAACGAATGAGCAGTTCTTC,CASSPGQGVTNEQFF
TRBJ2-2,-,many,TRBV12-3/TRBV12-4,TGTGCCAGCAGTTTGGGTAGAATACGCACCGGGGAGCTGTTTTTT,CASSLGRIRTGELFF
TRBJ2-2,-,-,TRBV5-4,TGTGCCAGCAGCTTGACTTCGTCCGGGGAGCTGTTTTTT,CASSLTSSGELFF
TRBJ2-1,TRBD1,-,TRBV4-3,TGCGCCAGCAGCCAGGGACCGGGACAGGAATACAATGAGCAGTTCTTC,CASSQGPGQEYNEQFF